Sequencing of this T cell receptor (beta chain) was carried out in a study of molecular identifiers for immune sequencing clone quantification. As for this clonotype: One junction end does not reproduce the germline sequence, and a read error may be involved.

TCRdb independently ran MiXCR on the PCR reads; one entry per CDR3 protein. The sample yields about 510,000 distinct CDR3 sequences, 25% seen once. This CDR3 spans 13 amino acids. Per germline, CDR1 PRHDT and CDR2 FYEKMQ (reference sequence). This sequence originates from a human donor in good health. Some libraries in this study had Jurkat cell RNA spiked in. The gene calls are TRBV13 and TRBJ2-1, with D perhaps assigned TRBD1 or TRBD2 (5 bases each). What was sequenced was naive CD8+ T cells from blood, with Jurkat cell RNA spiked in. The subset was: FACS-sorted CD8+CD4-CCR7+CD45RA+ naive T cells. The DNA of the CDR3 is TGTGCCAGCGGCTTAGAGGGGTACAATGAGCAGTTCTTC. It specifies CASGLEGYNEQFF. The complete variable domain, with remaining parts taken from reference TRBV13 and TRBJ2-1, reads AAGVIQSPRHLIKEKRETATLKCYPIPRHDTVYWYQQGPGQDPQFLISFYEKMQSDKGSIPDRFSAQQFSDYHSELNMSSLELGDSALYFCASGLEGYNEQFFGPGTRLTVL.